This passage covers 10 T cell receptor beta chains from one sample sequenced in a study of CD8 T cells in ankylosing spondylitis. MiXCR, applied by TCRdb to the 5' RACE reads, yields one record per CDR3 protein. Of roughly 30,000 distinct CDR3 sequences in the sample, 14% were seen once. The sequencing sample was made of blood. These TCRs come from a male donor with ankylosing spondylitis or in good health (not recorded which).

This chain uses TRBV5-1 with TRBJ2-3; D remains ambiguous. CDR1 is SGHRS, CDR2 YFSETQ, per germline. Deletions cut 0 bases from V and 0 bases from J, with 5 bases between. This CDR3 has 14 residues. The CDR3 coding sequence is TGCGCCAGCAGCTTGGAAGGGAGCACAGATACGCAGTATTTT. This translates into CASSLEGSTDTQYF.

This clonotype was observed a few times. The chain is built from TRBV12-3 or TRBV12-4 and TRBJ2-3; 7 bases match TRBD2. J lost 1 base, V lost 7 bases, and 8 bases had no gene match. This CDR3 contains 15 residues. The CDR3 DNA reads TGTGCCAGCACTCTAAGGGAGGGTGGCACAGATACGCAGTATTTT. This codes for CASTLREGGTDTQYF.

A few counts support this clonotype. This chain connects TRBV6-5 to TRBJ2-3; 8 bases match TRBD2. Looked up from germline, CDR1 is MNHEY and CDR2 is SVGAGI. The CDR3 has 14 residues. Trimming removed 6 bases from V and 3 bases from J; junction bases left unmatched: 5. CDR3 sequence reads: CASRISGATDTQYF. Here the CDR3 DNA reads TGTGCCAGCAGAATTAGCGGGGCAACAGATACGCAGTATTTT.

The V gene is TRBV14, the J gene TRBJ2-7; D is possibly TRBD1 or TRBD2 (5 bases each). V gave up 6 bases and J gave up 1 base, with 10 bases separating them. Germline V CDR1 and CDR2: SGHDN, FVKESK. The CDR3 spans 13 residues. The CDR3 bases are TGTGCCAGCAGTATGGGACGATCCTACGAGCAGTACTTC. As protein: CASSMGRSYEQYF.

This chain joins TRBV20-1 and TRBJ2-3; 11 nucleotides agree with TRBD2. Germline assignment: CDR1 DFQATT and CDR2 SNEGSKA (reference sequence). V shed 0 bases, J shed 1 base, and the junction held 12 bases outside the gene matches. This CDR3 contains 19 residues. The CDR3 spells CSARDNLAGGGFGTDTQYF. The CDR3 nucleotides read TGCAGTGCTAGAGATAACCTAGCGGGAGGTGGTTTTGGCACAGATACGCAGTATTTT.

J is TRBJ2-7 and V is TRBV28; TRBD1 aligns across 8 bases. This CDR3 spans 14 amino acids. The ends lost 2 bases at V and 7 bases at J; junction bases unmatched: 7. Germline loops: CDR1 MDHEN, CDR2 SYDVKM. This CDR3 reads CASSLGTQGAEQYV. CDR3 coding DNA: TGTGCCAGCAGTTTAGGTACCCAGGGGGCTGAGCAGTACGTC.

This clonotype occurred a few times. This chain links TRBV7-2 with TRBJ2-3, with TRBD1 identical over 8 bases. The CDR3 consists of 16 residues. Germline CDR1 reads SGHTA; CDR2 reads FQGNSA. V gave up 5 bases and J gave up 0 bases; unmatched junction bases: 7. CDR3: CASSARQGRSTDTQYF. In DNA form, the CDR3 reads TGTGCCAGCAGCGCCAGACAGGGGAGGAGCACAGATACGCAGTATTTT.

The chain couples TRBV14 to TRBJ2-2; 9 bases agree with TRBD2. V lost 4 bases to trimming and J lost 1 base; unmatched junction nucleotides: 1. Germline CDR1 is SGHDN and CDR2 is FVKESK. This CDR3 contains 15 residues. The CDR3 loop reads CASSRLAENTGELFF. For the CDR3, the DNA is TGTGCCAGCAGCCGACTAGCGGAGAACACCGGGGAGCTGTTTTTT.

V usage is TRBV12-3 or TRBV12-4 and J usage is TRBJ2-2, with unresolved D. Between the trimmed V and J ends, which lost 5 bases and 4 bases, there was a span of 2 bases. The CDR3 extends over 11 amino acids. The CDR3 DNA follows: TGTGCCAGCAGTACCACCGGGGAGCTGTTTTTT. This gives the protein CASSTTGELFF.

V and J are TRBV28 and TRBJ1-1; no clear D. Germline assignment: CDR1 MDHEN and CDR2 SYDVKM. The CDR3 contains 13 residues. With 5 bases removed from V and 4 bases from J, the gap between germline ends came to 11 bases. The CDR3 DNA reads as TGTGCCAGCAGTCTCTCATGGGGCACTGAAGCTTTCTTT. It is translated as CASSLSWGTEAFF. The whole variable domain, remainder taken from reference TRBV28 and TRBJ1-1, is DVKVTQSSRYLVKRTGEKVFLECVQDMDHENMFWYRQDPGLGLRLIYFSYDVKMKEKGDIPEGYSVSREKKERFSLILESASTNQTSMYLCASSLSWGTEAFFGQGTRLTVV.